This TCR beta chain was observed in a study of radiotherapy plus CTLA-4 blockade in lung cancer. The overall study: The study recorded objective responses in 18% of patients and disease control in 31%. General study findings and limits: Dynamics of early blood T cell clones, together with interferon-beta, were reportedly the best predictors of response. In blood, tumor-derived TCR clones expanded after radiotherapy plus ipilimumab.

Patients in the study, people with chemo-refractory metastatic non-small-cell lung cancer, received focal radiation plus ipilimumab CTLA-4 blockade. The protocol was immunoSEQ multiplex PCR, while the TCRdb copy is restricted to in-frame clones and leaves out a portion. This sample has about 73,000 clones, with 87% found just once. This clone was seen a single time. The target antigen is unknown. Trimming at V came to 4 bases and at J to 8 bases, leaving 4 bases not matched to a gene. The CDR3 spans 13 residues. Germline V gene lookup returns CDR1 SGHRS and CDR2 YFSETQ. The chain is built from TRBV5-1 and TRBJ2-2; 8 bases agree with TRBD2. The source is a human donor with non-small cell lung cancer that progressed on radiotherapy plus ipilimumab. The sequencing used peripheral blood, collected from a patient treated with radiotherapy plus ipilimumab. Written as DNA, the CDR3 is TGCGCCAGCAGCCGGGAGGGGTATGGGGAGCTGTTTTTT. This translates into CASSREGYGELFF.